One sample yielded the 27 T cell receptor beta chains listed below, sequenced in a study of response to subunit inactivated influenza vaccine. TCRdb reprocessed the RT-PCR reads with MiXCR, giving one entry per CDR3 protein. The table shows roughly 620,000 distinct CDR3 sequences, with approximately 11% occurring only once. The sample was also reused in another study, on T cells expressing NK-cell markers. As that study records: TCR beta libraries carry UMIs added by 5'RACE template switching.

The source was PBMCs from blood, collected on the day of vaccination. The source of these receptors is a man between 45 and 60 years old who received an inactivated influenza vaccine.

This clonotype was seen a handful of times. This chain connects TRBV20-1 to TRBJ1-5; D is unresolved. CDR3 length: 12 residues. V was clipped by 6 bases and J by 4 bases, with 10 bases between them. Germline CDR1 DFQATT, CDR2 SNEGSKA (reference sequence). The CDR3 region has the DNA TGCAGTGCGGACGGGTGGAATCAGCCCCAGCATTTT. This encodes CSADGWNQPQHF.

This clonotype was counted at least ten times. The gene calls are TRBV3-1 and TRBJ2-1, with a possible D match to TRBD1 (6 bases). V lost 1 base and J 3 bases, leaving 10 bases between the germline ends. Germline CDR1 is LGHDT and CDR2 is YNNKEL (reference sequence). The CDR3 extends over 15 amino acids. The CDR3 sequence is CASSQGQAYYNEQFF. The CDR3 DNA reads TGTGCCAGCAGCCAAGGACAGGCCTACTACAATGAGCAGTTCTTC.

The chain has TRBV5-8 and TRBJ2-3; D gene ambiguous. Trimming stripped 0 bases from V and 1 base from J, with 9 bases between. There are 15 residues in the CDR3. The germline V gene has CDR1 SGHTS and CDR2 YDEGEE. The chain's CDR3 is CASSLGRVRTDTQYF. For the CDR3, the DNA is TGTGCCAGCAGCTTGGGAAGGGTTCGCACAGATACGCAGTATTTT.

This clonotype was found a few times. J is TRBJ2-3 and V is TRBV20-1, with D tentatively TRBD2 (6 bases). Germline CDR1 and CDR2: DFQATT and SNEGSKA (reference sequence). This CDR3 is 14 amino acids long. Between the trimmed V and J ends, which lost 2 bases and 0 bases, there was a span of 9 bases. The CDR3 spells CSARPSESTDTQYF. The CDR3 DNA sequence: TGCAGTGCTAGACCTAGCGAGAGCACAGATACGCAGTATTTT.

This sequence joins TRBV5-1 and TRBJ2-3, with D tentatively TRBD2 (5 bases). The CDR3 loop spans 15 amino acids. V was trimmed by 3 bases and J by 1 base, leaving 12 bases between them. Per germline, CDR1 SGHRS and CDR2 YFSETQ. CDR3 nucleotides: TGCGCCAGCAGCTCATCTTCCGGGGGCACAGATACGCAGTATTTT. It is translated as CASSSSSGGTDTQYF. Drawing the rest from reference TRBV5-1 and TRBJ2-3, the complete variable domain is KAGVTQTPRYLIKTRGQQVTLSCSPISGHRSVSWYQQTPGQGLQFLFEYFSETQRNKGNFPGRFSGRQFSNSRSEMNVSTLELGDSALYLCASSSSSGGTDTQYFGPGTRLTVL.

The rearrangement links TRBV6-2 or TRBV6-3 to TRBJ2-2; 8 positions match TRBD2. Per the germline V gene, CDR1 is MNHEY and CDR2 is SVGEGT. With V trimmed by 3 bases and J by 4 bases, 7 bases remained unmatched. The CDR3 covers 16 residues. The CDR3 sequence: CASSYPSGLVTGELFF. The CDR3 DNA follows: TGTGCCAGCAGTTATCCTAGCGGGCTGGTCACCGGGGAGCTGTTTTTT.

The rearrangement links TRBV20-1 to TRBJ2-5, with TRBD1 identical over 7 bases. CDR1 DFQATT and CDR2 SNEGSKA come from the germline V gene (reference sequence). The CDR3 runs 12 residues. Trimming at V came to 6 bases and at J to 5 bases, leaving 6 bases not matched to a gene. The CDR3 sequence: CSASTGKETQYF. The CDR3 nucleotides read TGCAGTGCATCGACAGGGAAGGAGACCCAGTACTTC.

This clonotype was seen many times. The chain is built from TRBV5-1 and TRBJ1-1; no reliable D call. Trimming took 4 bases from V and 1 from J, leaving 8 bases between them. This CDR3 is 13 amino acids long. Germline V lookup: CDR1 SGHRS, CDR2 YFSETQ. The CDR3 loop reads CASSPRQNTEAFF. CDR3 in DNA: TGCGCCAGCAGCCCGCGGCAGAACACTGAAGCTTTCTTT.

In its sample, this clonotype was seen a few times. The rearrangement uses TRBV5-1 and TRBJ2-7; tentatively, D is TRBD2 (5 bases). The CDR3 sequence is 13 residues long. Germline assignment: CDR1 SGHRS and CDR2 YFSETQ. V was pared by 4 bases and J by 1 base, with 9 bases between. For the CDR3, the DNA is TGCGCCAGCAGCGCGGGCCCGTCCTACGAGCAGTACTTC. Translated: CASSAGPSYEQYF.

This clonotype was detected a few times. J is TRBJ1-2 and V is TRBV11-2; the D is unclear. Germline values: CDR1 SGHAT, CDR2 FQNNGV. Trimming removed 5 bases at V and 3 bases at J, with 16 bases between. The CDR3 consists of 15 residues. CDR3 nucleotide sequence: TGTGCCAGCAGCAACCCTCCATGGACCGACTATGGCTACACCTTC. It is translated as CASSNPPWTDYGYTF.

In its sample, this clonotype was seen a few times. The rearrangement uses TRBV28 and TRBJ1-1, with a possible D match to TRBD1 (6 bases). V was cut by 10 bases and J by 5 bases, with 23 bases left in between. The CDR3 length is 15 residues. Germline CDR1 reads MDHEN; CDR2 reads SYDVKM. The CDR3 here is CATTPFPQQGTEAFF. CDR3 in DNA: TGTGCCACCACCCCGTTCCCGCAACAGGGAACTGAAGCTTTCTTT.

CDR3 nucleotides: TGTGCCAGCAGCTTAGTCGGGAGTAGTAATGAGCAGTTCTTC. Protein sequence: CASSLVGSSNEQFF. This chain joins TRBV7-8 and TRBJ2-1, with a tentative D call TRBD2 (6 bases). The CDR3 has 14 amino acids. CDR1 and CDR2 (germline): SGHVS, FQNEAQ. Trimming shortened V by 1 base and J by 7 bases, and 11 bases separated the two germline ends.

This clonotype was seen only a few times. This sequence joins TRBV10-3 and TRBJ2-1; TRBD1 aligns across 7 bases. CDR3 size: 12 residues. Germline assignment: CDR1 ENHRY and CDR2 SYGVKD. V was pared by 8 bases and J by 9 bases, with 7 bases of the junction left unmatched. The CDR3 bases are TGTGCCATCGGGGAGACAGGGACTGAGCAGTTCTTC. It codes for CAIGETGTEQFF.

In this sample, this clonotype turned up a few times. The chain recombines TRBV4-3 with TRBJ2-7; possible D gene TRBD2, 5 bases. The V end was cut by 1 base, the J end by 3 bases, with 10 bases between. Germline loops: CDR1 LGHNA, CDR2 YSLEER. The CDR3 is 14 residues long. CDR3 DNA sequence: TGCGCCAGCAGCCAAGTGGGAGACTACTACGAGCAGTACTTC. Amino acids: CASSQVGDYYEQYF.

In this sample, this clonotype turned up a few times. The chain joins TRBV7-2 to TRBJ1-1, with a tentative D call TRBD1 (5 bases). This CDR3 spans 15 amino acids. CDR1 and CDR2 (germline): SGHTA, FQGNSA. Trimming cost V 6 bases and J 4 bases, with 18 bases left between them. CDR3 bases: TGTGCCAGCAGTTCAACGGGAGGGGTATCCACTGAAGCTTTCTTT. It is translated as CASSSTGGVSTEAFF.

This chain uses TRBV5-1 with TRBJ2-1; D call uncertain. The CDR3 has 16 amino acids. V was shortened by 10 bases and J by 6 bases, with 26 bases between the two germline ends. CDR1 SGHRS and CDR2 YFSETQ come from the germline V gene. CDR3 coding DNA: TGCGCCCGATCGTCCGCTGGGAAGAAATTGTGCAATGAGCAGTTCTTC. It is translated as CARSSAGKKLCNEQFF.

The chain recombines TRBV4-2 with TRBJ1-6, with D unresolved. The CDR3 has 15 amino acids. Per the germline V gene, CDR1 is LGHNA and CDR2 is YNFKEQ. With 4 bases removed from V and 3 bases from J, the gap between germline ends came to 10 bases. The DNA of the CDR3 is TGTGCCAGCAGCCGGGCAGTAGACTATAATTCACCCCTCCACTTT. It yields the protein CASSRAVDYNSPLHF.

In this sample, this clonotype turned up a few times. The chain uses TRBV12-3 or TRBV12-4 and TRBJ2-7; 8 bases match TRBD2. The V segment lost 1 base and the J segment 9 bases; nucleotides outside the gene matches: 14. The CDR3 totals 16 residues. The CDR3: CASSLGMSGGSPGQYF. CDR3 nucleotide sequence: TGTGCCAGCAGTTTAGGGATGAGCGGGGGCTCCCCTGGGCAGTACTTC.

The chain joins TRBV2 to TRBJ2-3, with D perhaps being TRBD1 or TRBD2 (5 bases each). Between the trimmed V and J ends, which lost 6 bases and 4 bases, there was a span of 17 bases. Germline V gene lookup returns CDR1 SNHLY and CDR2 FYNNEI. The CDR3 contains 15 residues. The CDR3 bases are TGTGCCAGCAGCGTTCCCGGGACGGTCCCAGATACGCAGTATTTT. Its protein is CASSVPGTVPDTQYF.

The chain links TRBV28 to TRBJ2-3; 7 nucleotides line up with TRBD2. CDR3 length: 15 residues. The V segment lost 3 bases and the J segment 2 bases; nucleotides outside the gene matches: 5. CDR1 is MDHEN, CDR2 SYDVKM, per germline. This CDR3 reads CASSFREEFTDTQYF. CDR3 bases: TGTGCCAGCAGTTTCCGGGAGGAGTTCACAGATACGCAGTATTTT.

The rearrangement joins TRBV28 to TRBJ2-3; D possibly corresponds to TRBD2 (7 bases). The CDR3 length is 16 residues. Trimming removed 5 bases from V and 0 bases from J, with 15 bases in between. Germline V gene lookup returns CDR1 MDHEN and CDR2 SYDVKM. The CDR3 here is CASSGGRRGSTDTQYF. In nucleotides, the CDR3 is TGTGCCAGCAGTGGGGGGCGGCGGGGGAGCACAGATACGCAGTATTTT.

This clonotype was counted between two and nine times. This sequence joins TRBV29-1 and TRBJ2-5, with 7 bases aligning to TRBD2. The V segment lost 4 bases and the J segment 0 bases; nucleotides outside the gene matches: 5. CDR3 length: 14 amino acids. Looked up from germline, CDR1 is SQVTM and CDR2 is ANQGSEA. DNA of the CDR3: TGCAGCGTTGTTGCTACTAGCGACCAAGAGACCCAGTACTTC. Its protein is CSVVATSDQETQYF. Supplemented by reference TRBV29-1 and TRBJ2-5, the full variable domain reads SAVISQKPSRDICQRGTSLTIQCQVDSQVTMMFWYRQQPGQSLTLIATANQGSEATYESGFVIDKFPISRPNLTFSTLTVSNMSPEDSSIYLCSVVATSDQETQYFGPGTRLLVL.

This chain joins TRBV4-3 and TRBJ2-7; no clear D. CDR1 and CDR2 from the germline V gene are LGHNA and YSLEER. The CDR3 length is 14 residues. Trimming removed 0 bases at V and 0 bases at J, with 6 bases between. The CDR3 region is CASSQDVISYEQYF. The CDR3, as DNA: TGCGCCAGCAGCCAAGATGTGATCTCCTACGAGCAGTACTTC.

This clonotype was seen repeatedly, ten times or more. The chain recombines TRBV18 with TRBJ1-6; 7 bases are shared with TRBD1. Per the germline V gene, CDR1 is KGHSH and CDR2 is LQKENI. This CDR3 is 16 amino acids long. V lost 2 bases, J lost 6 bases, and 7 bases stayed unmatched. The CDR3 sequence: CASSPAGQNSNSPLHF. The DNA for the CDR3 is TGTGCCAGCTCACCAGCGGGACAGAATTCTAATTCACCCCTCCACTTT.

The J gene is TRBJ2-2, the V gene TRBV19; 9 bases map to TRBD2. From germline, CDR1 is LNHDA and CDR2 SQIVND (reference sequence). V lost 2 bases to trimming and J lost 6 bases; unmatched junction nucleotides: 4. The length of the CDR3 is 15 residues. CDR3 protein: CASSILAGSAGELFF. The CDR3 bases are TGTGCCAGTAGTATACTAGCGGGGTCGGCCGGGGAGCTGTTTTTT.

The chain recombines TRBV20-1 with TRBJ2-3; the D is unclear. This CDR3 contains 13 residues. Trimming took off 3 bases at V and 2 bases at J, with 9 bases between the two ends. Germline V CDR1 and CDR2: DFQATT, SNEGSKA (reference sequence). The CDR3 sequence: CSARTQFTDTQYF. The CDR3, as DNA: TGCAGTGCTAGGACACAGTTCACAGATACGCAGTATTTT.

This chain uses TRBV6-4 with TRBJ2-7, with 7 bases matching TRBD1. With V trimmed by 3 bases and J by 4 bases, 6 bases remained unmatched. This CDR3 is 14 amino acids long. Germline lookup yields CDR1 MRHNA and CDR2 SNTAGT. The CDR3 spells CASSEGTESYEQYF. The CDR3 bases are TGTGCCAGCAGTGAGGGGACAGAGAGTTACGAGCAGTACTTC.